The text below deals with one T cell receptor (beta chain). In the source study's methods: Nucleated cell number was recorded as an estimate derived from reference gene primer amplification. Data came from immunoSEQ multiplex PCR; TCRdb stores just in-frame clones and leaves some out. The V and J calls and clone size were taken over from that table, and D and trimming were inferred from the DNA. The sample shows fewer than 100,000 clones, 80% to 95% of them seen only once. The sample originates from a study of blood T cell repertoires in COVID-19. Study details: Acute and convalescent COVID-19 specimens originated in the United States, Italy and Spain. Sources were T cells, B-cell-depleted T cells, or PBMCs; the material itself was cDNA or gDNA.

The germline CDR1 and CDR2 sequences are LGHDT and YNNKEL (reference sequence). CDR3 size: 13 residues. After removal of 11 bases from V and 7 bases from J, the junction contained 12 bases not matched to a gene. Sequences were obtained from peripheral blood. J is TRBJ1-2 and V is TRBV3-1 (or the pseudogene TRBV3-2), with TRBD1 identical over 8 bases. The receptor was derived from a woman of 80 years or more with acute or convalescent COVID-19. The CDR3, as DNA: TGTGCCTGTCATTCGACAGGGGAAAGTGGCTACACCTTC. It codes for CACHSTGESGYTF.